The 27 T cell receptor beta chains presented below share a single source sample, sequenced in a study of identical twins. TCRdb passed the 5' RACE reads through MiXCR, listing each CDR3 protein once. The table lists 1.5 million to 2 million distinct CDR3 sequences, about 31% of them singletons. The sample was cord blood. These receptors were collected from a newborn girl in good health.

The CDR3 DNA sequence: TGTGCCAGCAGCTTAGGATCGGGGGTACGGTACGAGCAGTACTTC. Its translation is CASSLGSGVRYEQYF. The chain joins TRBV7-2 to TRBJ2-4; D is possibly TRBD2 (6 bases). The DNA matches TRBJ2-7 better at its end, which makes the J call doubtful. The germline V gene encodes CDR1 SGHTA and CDR2 FQGNSA. The CDR3 is 15 residues long.

This clonotype was detected a few times. The rearrangement joins TRBV2 to TRBJ2-7; D unresolved. V lost 3 bases to trimming and J lost 3 bases, with 6 bases between them. Per germline, CDR1 SNHLY and CDR2 FYNNEI. The CDR3 spans 12 residues. The CDR3 DNA is TGTGCCAGCAGTGAGACTCACTACGAGCAGTACTTC. Translation gives CASSETHYEQYF.

The chain uses TRBV7-9 and TRBJ1-5; D is uncertain. Trimming pared 3 bases from V and 3 bases from J, leaving 12 bases between. This CDR3 contains 15 residues. Per germline, CDR1 SEHNR and CDR2 FQNEAQ (reference sequence). CDR3: CASSFSIGPNQPQHF. In DNA, the CDR3 is TGTGCCAGCAGCTTTTCCATCGGTCCCAATCAGCCCCAGCATTTT.

This clonotype was seen only a few times. The chain recombines TRBV7-2 with TRBJ2-3; D possibly matches TRBD1 or TRBD2 (6 bases each). The V end lost 1 base, the J end lost 2 bases, and 16 bases lay between the germline ends. CDR1 is SGHTA and CDR2 is FQGNSA in the germline V gene. This CDR3 comprises 17 residues. The chain's CDR3 is CASSLGGRGVLTDTQYF. The CDR3 nucleotides read TGTGCCAGCAGCTTAGGGGGTAGGGGGGTACTCACAGATACGCAGTATTTT.

The J gene is TRBJ2-2, the V gene TRBV2; maybe TRBD2 (6 bases). CDR3 length: 16 amino acids. Looked up from germline, CDR1 is SNHLY and CDR2 is FYNNEI. The V and J ends lost 0 bases and 6 bases respectively, with 14 bases between them. CDR3 in amino acids: CASSEANGRRSGELFF. The CDR3 DNA reads as TGTGCCAGCAGTGAAGCCAACGGGAGAAGGTCCGGGGAGCTGTTTTTT.

There are a few counts of this clonotype. This chain uses TRBV12-3 or TRBV12-4 with TRBJ2-4, with TRBD1 identical over 7 bases. The CDR3 is made up of 16 amino acids. Trimming took 5 bases from V and 0 from J; bases not matched to a gene: 7. CDR3 sequence: CASSRQGSLAKNIQYF. DNA for the CDR3: TGTGCCAGCAGTAGACAGGGTTCCTTAGCCAAAAACATTCAGTACTTC.

The chain recombines TRBV10-3 with TRBJ2-3; D is perhaps TRBD1 or TRBD2 (5 bases each). The CDR3 contains 14 residues. V lost 2 bases, J lost 4 bases, and 10 bases lay in between. Germline V gene sequence: CDR1 ENHRY, CDR2 SYGVKD. The CDR3: CAISEKGPADTQYF. DNA of the CDR3: TGTGCCATCAGTGAGAAGGGACCGGCAGATACGCAGTATTTT.

The chain recombines TRBV7-9 with TRBJ2-5, with a possible D match to TRBD1 (7 bases). This CDR3 is built from 18 residues. With 0 bases removed from V and 1 base from J, the gap between germline ends came to 18 bases. CDR1 is SEHNR and CDR2 is FQNEAQ in the germline V gene (reference sequence). This CDR3 is CASSLAWRDSRSQETQYF. CDR3 bases: TGTGCCAGCAGCTTAGCTTGGCGGGACAGCCGTTCCCAAGAGACCCAGTACTTC.

The chain employs TRBV12-3 or TRBV12-4 and TRBJ1-4; 7 nucleotides match TRBD1. CDR3 length: 15 residues. Unmatched junction bases numbered 10, after V lost 5 bases and J lost 7 bases. CDR3 in DNA: TGTGCCAGCAGTCACACGAACAGGGGCAGTGAAAAACTGTTTTTT. It yields the protein CASSHTNRGSEKLFF.

This clonotype appeared a few times. The chain joins TRBV12-3 or TRBV12-4 to TRBJ2-2; unclear D gene. CDR3 length: 14 amino acids. V gave up 9 bases and J gave up 7 bases, with 18 bases separating them. The CDR3 loop reads CASWVLFRGGELFF. DNA of the CDR3: TGTGCCAGTTGGGTTCTTTTCCGTGGCGGGGAGCTGTTTTTT.

The rearrangement joins TRBV20-1 to TRBJ1-5; weak D call: TRBD1 (6 bases). Per germline, CDR1 DFQATT and CDR2 SNEGSKA (reference sequence). Trimming removed 6 bases at V and 2 bases at J, with 17 bases between. The CDR3 totals 15 residues. The CDR3 coding sequence is TGCAGTGCGGCGGGAAGGGCAGGGGGCAATCAGCCCCAGCATTTT. Translated, it gives CSAAGRAGGNQPQHF.

This clonotype was seen only once. This chain links TRBV20-1 with TRBJ2-5; 12 bases are shared with TRBD2. The end of the DNA is better explained by TRBJ2-7, so the J call may be wrong. CDR3 size: 12 residues. Germline CDR1 and CDR2: DFQATT and SNEGSKA (reference sequence). This CDR3 is CVRLAGDYEQYF. The CDR3 DNA reads as TGCGTCCGACTAGCGGGAGACTACGAGCAGTACTTC.

This chain joins TRBV10-3 and TRBJ1-1; the D gene is possibly TRBD1 (6 bases). V was clipped by 7 bases and J by 7 bases, with 19 bases between them. The CDR3 extends over 14 amino acids. Germline V gene lookup returns CDR1 ENHRY and CDR2 SYGVKD. This CDR3 reads CAIKGGKLNGEAFF. CDR3 in DNA: TGTGCCATCAAGGGGGGAAAGCTGAACGGTGAAGCTTTCTTT.

This clonotype was counted ten times or more. The V gene is TRBV20-1, the J gene TRBJ2-3, with unresolved D. Germline CDR1 DFQATT, CDR2 SNEGSKA (reference sequence). The CDR3 has 14 residues. V was pared by 6 bases and J by 1 base, with 14 bases between. The CDR3 sequence is CSAISSGRTDTQYF. The CDR3 DNA sequence: TGCAGTGCCATTTCGAGTGGGCGCACAGATACGCAGTATTTT.

The chain recombines TRBV12-3 or TRBV12-4 with TRBJ1-1; possibly TRBD1 for D (5 bases). This CDR3 is 15 amino acids long. Trimming removed 3 bases at V and 1 base at J, with 12 bases between. The CDR3 here is CASSFYPGRNTEAFF. The CDR3 nucleotides read TGTGCCAGCAGTTTTTACCCAGGGCGGAACACTGAAGCTTTCTTT.

In this sample, this clonotype turned up many times. The chain employs TRBV5-1 and TRBJ2-3; the D is unclear. The CDR3 length is 12 residues. CDR1 and CDR2 from the germline V gene are SGHRS and YFSETQ. Trimming removed 0 bases at V and 4 bases at J, with 3 bases between. Here the CDR3 reads CASSLAPDTQYF. The DNA for the CDR3 is TGCGCCAGCAGCTTGGCCCCAGATACGCAGTATTTT.

The rearrangement uses TRBV6-5 and TRBJ2-3; no clear D gene. Germline V lookup: CDR1 MNHEY, CDR2 SVGAGI. The CDR3 spans 13 residues. Between the trimmed V and J ends, which lost 5 bases and 10 bases, there was a span of 16 bases. CDR3 nucleotide sequence: TGTGCCAGCAGTCCCGCCGCCCAGTCTGCGCAGTATTTT. Residues: CASSPAAQSAQYF.

The sample holds a few counts of this clonotype. The chain joins TRBV18 to TRBJ1-3; 7 bases agree with TRBD1. Losses at the gene ends were 3 bases for V and 2 bases for J; bases not matched to a gene: 7. This CDR3 spans 16 amino acids. Germline-derived CDR1 and CDR2 are KGHSH and LQKENI. CDR3 amino acids: CASSPRGQVAGNTIYF. As DNA, the CDR3 is TGTGCCAGCTCACCGAGAGGACAGGTTGCTGGAAACACCATATATTTT. Combining the CDR3 with reference TRBV18 and TRBJ1-3 gives the whole variable domain NAGVMQNPRHLVRRRGQEARLRCSPMKGHSHVYWYRQLPEEGLKFMVYLQKENIIDESGMPKERFSAEFPKEGPSILRIQQVVRGDSAAYFCASSPRGQVAGNTIYFGEGSWLTVV.

The chain joins TRBV4-1 to TRBJ2-5; D may be TRBD2 (5 bases). Between the trimmed V and J ends, which lost 0 bases and 11 bases, there was a span of 13 bases. Germline assignment: CDR1 MGHRA and CDR2 YSYEKL. The CDR3 runs to 13 residues. CDR3 nucleotides: TGCGCCAGCAGCCAAGAAGCTAGCAATGAGCAGTACTTC. Its protein product is CASSQEASNEQYF.

V usage is TRBV14 and J usage is TRBJ1-1, with D tentatively TRBD1 (5 bases). The CDR3 spans 13 residues. The V gene lost 4 bases and the J gene lost 5 bases, with 11 bases spanning the gap. Germline V gene sequence: CDR1 SGHDN, CDR2 FVKESK. The CDR3 DNA reads as TGTGCCAGCAGCCTTAGGGGTCTAACTGAAGCTTTCTTT. It yields the protein CASSLRGLTEAFF.

This clonotype came up a few times. The V call is TRBV29-1, the J call TRBJ1-5; 11 bases are a match to TRBD1. The trim removed 6 bases at V and 5 bases at J, leaving 3 bases unmatched. Germline CDR1 and CDR2: SQVTM and ANQGSEA. The CDR3 covers 13 residues. The DNA of the CDR3 is TGCAGCGTCGGACAGGGGGCGTATCAGCCCCAGCATTTT. Translating gives CSVGQGAYQPQHF.

The J gene is TRBJ2-1, the V gene TRBV29-1; 8 bases fit TRBD2. CDR3 length equals 15 residues. Germline trimming cut 5 bases from V and 13 bases from J; bases unmatched to any gene: 19. CDR1 and CDR2 from the germline V gene are SQVTM and ANQGSEA. Written as DNA, the CDR3 is TGCAGCGTTTCATTCGTAGCGGGACCCCAAGAGACCCAGTTCTTC. Residues: CSVSFVAGPQETQFF.

V gene TRBV24-1 combines with J gene TRBJ2-1; D is possibly TRBD2 (6 bases). Germline V lookup: CDR1 KGHDR, CDR2 SFDVKD. The germline V and J ends were trimmed by 7 bases and 5 bases, with 11 bases remaining between them. This CDR3 is 13 amino acids long. The CDR3: CATSQGGDNEQFF. Written as DNA, the CDR3 is TGTGCCACCAGCCAAGGCGGGGACAATGAGCAGTTCTTC.

DNA for the CDR3: TGCGCCAGCAGCTGGGATCGGTTCTCCGAGCAGTACTTC. Translated: CASSWDRFSEQYF. The genes are TRBV5-1 and TRBJ2-5; D gene uncertain. The J call may be faulty, since TRBJ2-7 better matches the DNA end. CDR1 SGHRS and CDR2 YFSETQ come from the germline V gene. CDR3 length: 13 amino acids.

This clonotype was seen a few times. V is TRBV14 and J is TRBJ2-7; 10 positions agree with TRBD2. Germline-derived CDR1 and CDR2 are SGHDN and FVKESK. V lost 6 bases, J lost 4 bases, and 12 bases stayed unmatched. The CDR3 spans 16 residues. The CDR3 region is CASRPTRTSGSYEQYF. The CDR3 nucleotides are TGTGCCAGCAGACCTACACGGACTAGCGGTTCTTACGAGCAGTACTTC.

In regard to this clonotype: Just one base apart from a much larger clone, this may be a read error. The chain links TRBV29-1 to TRBJ2-7; TRBD1 is a possible D gene (6 bases). The CDR3 sequence is 13 residues long. Germline CDR1 reads SQVTM; CDR2 reads ANQGSEA. CDR3 amino acids: CSVGSWQGNIQSF. The CDR3 DNA is TGCAGCGTTGGATCCTGGCAGGGGAACATTCAGTCCTTC.

V usage is TRBV20-1 and J usage is TRBJ2-1, with 11 bases fitting TRBD2. CDR1 is DFQATT, CDR2 SNEGSKA, per germline (reference sequence). The CDR3 has 13 residues. V lost 3 bases and J lost 8; bases outside the gene matches: 3. CDR3 protein: CSASVAGGDEQFF. The DNA of the CDR3 is TGCAGTGCTAGCGTAGCGGGGGGGGATGAGCAGTTCTTC.